The TCR beta chain described here comes from a study of T cells in localized non-small cell lung cancer. By frequency in the sample, this clone is medium-sized (0.01 to 0.1%). The method was immunoSEQ multiplex PCR; TCRdb's version includes in-frame clones alone and lacks a portion of them. The data show 1,500 to 2,000 clones, approximately 23% seen once. The sample consisted of normal lung tissue next to the tumor, taken before any cancer treatment. This sequence originates from a female donor aged 60 or older with stage I lung adenocarcinoma.

The CDR3 region has the DNA TGTGCCACGTATGAGGGACAGGGGCCTGAAGCTTTCTTT. It is translated as CATYEGQGPEAFF. This sequence joins TRBV6-8 and TRBJ1-1; the match to TRBD1 covers 10 bases. The V gene end was trimmed by 10 bases and the J gene end by 6 bases; junction bases not matched to a gene: 8. This CDR3 has 13 residues. From germline, CDR1 is MNHGY and CDR2 SAAAGT.